These 29 T cell receptor beta chains share one sample of origin, sequenced in a study of CD8 T cells in ankylosing spondylitis. Via MiXCR, TCRdb re-called the 5' RACE reads, giving one row per CDR3 protein. The sample lists 100,000 to 150,000 distinct CDR3 sequences, about 6.5% occurring once. What was sequenced was blood, either unsorted or a sorted T cell fraction (not recorded which). The receptors originated from a male donor with ankylosing spondylitis or in good health (not recorded which).

This clonotype was detected many times. This CDR3 reads CASSTTGLNSPLHF. As DNA, the CDR3 is TGTGCCAGCAGTACCACAGGGCTTAATTCACCCCTCCACTTT. This chain links TRBV12-3 or TRBV12-4 with TRBJ1-6; D possibly corresponds to TRBD1 (6 bases). The CDR3 is 14 residues long. The V end was cut by 5 bases, the J end by 6 bases, with 11 bases between.

This clonotype was seen ten or more times. The V call is TRBV29-1, the J call TRBJ1-5; D might be TRBD1 (5 bases). Looked up from germline, CDR1 is SQVTM and CDR2 is ANQGSEA. With 4 bases removed from V and 4 bases from J, the gap between germline ends came to 11 bases. This CDR3 spans 13 amino acids. The CDR3 is CSVGLGPNQPQHF. CDR3 DNA sequence: TGCAGCGTTGGGTTGGGGCCGAATCAGCCCCAGCATTTT.

This clonotype has a count of ten or more. J is TRBJ2-7 and V is TRBV11-2; 7 bases align to TRBD1. Germline V gene sequence: CDR1 SGHAT, CDR2 FQNNGV. Trimming at V came to 2 bases and at J to 3 bases, leaving 16 bases not matched to a gene. This CDR3 has 18 amino acids. CDR3 nucleotides: TGTGCCAGCAGCTTAAGTCCCCGGGACAGCTTGCTAGACTACGAGCAGTACTTC. As protein: CASSLSPRDSLLDYEQYF.

At least ten counts were recorded for this clonotype. The V gene is TRBV20-1, the J gene TRBJ2-2; TRBD2 matches 9 bases. Germline-derived CDR1 and CDR2 are DFQATT and SNEGSKA (reference sequence). V lost 5 bases to trimming and J lost 6 bases; unmatched junction nucleotides: 4. The CDR3 contains 13 residues. This CDR3 reads CSAHSGSPGELFF. The CDR3, as DNA: TGCAGTGCTCATAGCGGGAGCCCCGGGGAGCTGTTTTTT.

In this sample, this clonotype turned up many times. The rearrangement joins TRBV9 to TRBJ2-3; 8 bases line up with TRBD2. The V gene end was trimmed by 0 bases and the J gene end by 1 base; junction bases not matched to a gene: 10. CDR3 size: 18 residues. CDR1 SGDLS and CDR2 YYNGEE come from the germline V gene. Written as DNA, the CDR3 is TGTGCCAGCAGCGTAGGACGGACTAGCCGGCTGCGCACAGATACGCAGTATTTT. Translation gives CASSVGRTSRLRTDTQYF.

This clonotype was recorded many times. The chain is built from TRBV5-1 and TRBJ2-7; TRBD1 matches at 7 bases. CDR1 is SGHRS, CDR2 YFSETQ, per germline. The CDR3 consists of 16 residues. Trimming at V came to 0 bases and at J to 0 bases, leaving 6 bases not matched to a gene. CDR3 loop: CASSLVPTGDSYEQYF. CDR3 nucleotides: TGCGCCAGCAGCTTGGTCCCCACAGGGGACTCCTACGAGCAGTACTTC. Based on the CDR3 plus reference TRBV5-1 and TRBJ2-7, the full variable domain is KAGVTQTPRYLIKTRGQQVTLSCSPISGHRSVSWYQQTPGQGLQFLFEYFSETQRNKGNFPGRFSGRQFSNSRSEMNVSTLELGDSALYLCASSLVPTGDSYEQYFGPGTRLTVT.

This clonotype has ten or more counts. This rearrangement joins TRBV7-2 to TRBJ1-2; a possible D gene is TRBD1 (5 bases). The V and J ends lost 0 bases and 4 bases respectively, with 9 bases between them. In germline, CDR1 is SGHTA, CDR2 FQGNSA. The CDR3 has 14 amino acids. The DNA for the CDR3 is TGTGCCAGCAGCTTAGCCCGGGACGCCTATGGCTACACCTTC. It translates to CASSLARDAYGYTF. Supplemented by reference TRBV7-2 and TRBJ1-2, the full variable domain reads GAGVSQSPSNKVTEKGKDVELRCDPISGHTALYWYRQSLGQGLEFLIYFQGNSAPDKSGLPSDRFSAERTGGSVSTLTIQRTQQEDSAVYLCASSLARDAYGYTFGSGTRLTVV.

This clonotype was found many times. The chain employs TRBV5-1 and TRBJ2-2, with D perhaps TRBD2 (6 bases). V shed 4 bases and J shed 4 bases, with 11 bases lying between them. The germline V gene encodes CDR1 SGHRS and CDR2 YFSETQ. CDR3 length equals 14 residues. Written as DNA, the CDR3 is TGCGCCAGCAGCCCAAATAGCGGCACCGGGGAGCTGTTTTTT. This gives the protein CASSPNSGTGELFF.

This clonotype was seen many times. This chain connects TRBV5-1 to TRBJ1-3; weak D call: TRBD1 (5 bases). The germline CDR1 and CDR2 sequences are SGHRS and YFSETQ. This CDR3 region has 13 residues. Trimming shortened V by 4 bases and J by 4 bases, and 9 bases separated the two germline ends. DNA of the CDR3: TGCGCCAGCAGCCCAGGGAGCGGAAACACCATATATTTT. It translates to CASSPGSGNTIYF.

This clonotype was seen ten or more times. The chain couples TRBV6-5 to TRBJ1-1; TRBD1 matches at 8 bases. CDR1 is MNHEY, CDR2 SVGAGI, per germline. The CDR3 spans 15 residues. With V trimmed by 3 bases and J by 5 bases, 8 bases remained unmatched. The CDR3 DNA follows: TGTGCCAGCAGTTATGGGAACAGGGGGAGAACTGAAGCTTTCTTT. This codes for CASSYGNRGRTEAFF.

This clonotype was detected many times. The chain couples TRBV15 to TRBJ1-4, with 10 bases identical to TRBD1. CDR1 and CDR2 from the germline V gene are LNHNV and YYDKDF (reference sequence). The CDR3 extends over 14 amino acids. V lost 4 bases to trimming and J lost 10 bases; unmatched junction nucleotides: 6. The CDR3 is CATSNDRGRGKLFF. The CDR3 DNA follows: TGTGCCACCAGCAATGACAGGGGGCGAGGAAAACTGTTTTTT.

The table lists this clonotype with many counts. The chain is built from TRBV13 and TRBJ2-2; D remains ambiguous. Trimming pared 5 bases from V and 3 bases from J, leaving 16 bases between. The length of the CDR3 is 16 residues. CDR1 and CDR2 (germline): PRHDT, FYEKMQ (reference sequence). The DNA of the CDR3 is TGTGCCAGCAGCGCGAAAATAAGTTCGGACACCGGGGAGCTGTTTTTT. Protein product: CASSAKISSDTGELFF.

This clonotype was observed a handful of times. The CDR3 here is CASSLATGRNTGELFF. The DNA for the CDR3 is TGTGCCAGCAGTTTAGCGACAGGACGGAACACCGGGGAGCTGTTTTTT. This chain links TRBV12-3 or TRBV12-4 with TRBJ2-2; a weak D match, TRBD1 (6 bases). The CDR3 has 16 amino acids. The V end was cut by 0 bases, the J end by 1 base, with 9 bases between.

This clonotype was recorded many times. The chain is built from TRBV5-1 and TRBJ1-1, with D hard to call. Germline V gene lookup returns CDR1 SGHRS and CDR2 YFSETQ. Trimming left V 5 bases short and J 3 bases short, with 5 bases between. This CDR3 comprises 11 residues. This CDR3 is CASSKDTEAFF. The DNA for the CDR3 is TGCGCCAGCAGTAAGGACACTGAAGCTTTCTTT.

This clonotype was seen ten or more times. The V call is TRBV15, the J call TRBJ1-2; D remains ambiguous. This CDR3 is built from 15 residues. V lost 0 bases, J lost 1 base, and 9 bases lay in between. The germline gives CDR1 LNHNV, CDR2 YYDKDF (reference sequence). As DNA, the CDR3 is TGTGCCACCAGCAGAGATAAGGGCAGTAACTATGGCTACACCTTC. Its translation: CATSRDKGSNYGYTF. Combining the CDR3 with reference TRBV15 and TRBJ1-2 gives the whole variable domain DAMVIQNPRYQVTQFGKPVTLSCSQTLNHNVMYWYQQKSSQAPKLLFHYYDKDFNNEADTPDNFQSRRPNTSFCFLDIRSPGLGDTAMYLCATSRDKGSNYGYTFGSGTRLTVV.

This clonotype was counted many times. The chain combines TRBV3-1 with TRBJ2-7, with 7 bases fitting TRBD1. Trimming removed 0 bases from V and 2 bases from J; junction bases left unmatched: 7. The CDR3 runs to 16 residues. Germline lookup yields CDR1 LGHDT and CDR2 YNNKEL (reference sequence). CDR3 residues: CASSQERGDSAYEQYF. Written as DNA, the CDR3 is TGTGCCAGCAGCCAAGAACGTGGGGACAGTGCCTACGAGCAGTACTTC.

In its sample, this clonotype was seen many times. The V gene is TRBV6-2 or TRBV6-3, the J gene TRBJ2-5; no clear D gene. The V gene lost 10 bases and the J gene lost 2 bases, with 17 bases spanning the gap. The germline CDR1 and CDR2 sequences are MNHEY and SVGEGT. The CDR3 is made up of 14 amino acids. The CDR3 loop reads CAIFDPALQETQYF. The CDR3, as DNA: TGTGCCATATTTGATCCCGCTCTTCAAGAGACCCAGTACTTC.

In its sample, this clonotype was seen many times. This rearrangement joins TRBV19 to TRBJ1-5; D is uncertain. Trimming stripped 3 bases from V and 5 bases from J, with 11 bases between. Per the germline V gene, CDR1 is LNHDA and CDR2 is SQIVND (reference sequence). The CDR3 runs 14 residues. CDR3 coding DNA: TGTGCCAGTAGTATTGCGAGGGTCGATCAGCCCCAGCATTTT. Protein: CASSIARVDQPQHF.

This clonotype occurred many times. The chain joins TRBV3-1 to TRBJ1-5, with 12 nucleotides matching TRBD1. The CDR3 runs 15 residues. Trimming cost V 1 base and J 8 bases; bases outside gene matches: 3. Germline V lookup: CDR1 LGHDT, CDR2 YNNKEL (reference sequence). CDR3 amino acids: CASSQGDRGREPQHF. The CDR3 DNA sequence: TGTGCCAGCAGCCAAGGGGACAGGGGGCGGGAGCCCCAGCATTTT.

V and J are TRBV2 and TRBJ1-1, with 7 bases identical to TRBD1. The CDR3 has 13 residues. Germline V gene sequence: CDR1 SNHLY, CDR2 FYNNEI. The V segment lost 8 bases and the J segment 1 base; nucleotides outside the gene matches: 4. The CDR3 protein is CASAGQENTEAFF. The CDR3 coding sequence is TGTGCCAGCGCCGGACAGGAGAACACTGAAGCTTTCTTT.

There are many counts of this clonotype. The chain is built from TRBV7-8 and TRBJ2-1, with D perhaps TRBD1 or TRBD2 (5 bases each). The CDR3 sequence is 14 residues long. CDR1 SGHVS and CDR2 FQNEAQ come from the germline V gene. Trimming stripped 0 bases from V and 12 bases from J, with 15 bases between. Here the CDR3 reads CASSLAGVSGGQFF. The CDR3 nucleotides are TGTGCCAGCAGCTTAGCGGGGGTCTCTGGTGGGCAGTTCTTC.

This clonotype was picked up many times. V gene TRBV20-1 combines with J gene TRBJ2-4, with 12 bases fitting TRBD2. The CDR3 runs 19 residues. Germline CDR1 is DFQATT and CDR2 is SNEGSKA (reference sequence). Trimming took 0 bases from V and 3 from J; bases not matched to a gene: 12. The CDR3 DNA is TGCAGTGCTAGAGATCTCAGACTAGCGGGAGATGGGGGCAAAAACATTCAGTACTTC. Translated, it gives CSARDLRLAGDGGKNIQYF.

In its sample, this clonotype was seen many times. The rearrangement uses TRBV20-1 and TRBJ2-1; 11 nucleotides match TRBD2. Germline V gene lookup returns CDR1 DFQATT and CDR2 SNEGSKA (reference sequence). V shed 8 bases, J shed 0 bases, and the junction held 6 bases outside the gene matches. There are 15 residues in the CDR3. The CDR3 sequence: CSLETSGISYNEQFF. CDR3 DNA sequence: TGCAGTCTTGAGACTAGCGGGATCTCCTACAATGAGCAGTTCTTC.

This clonotype appeared a few times. The chain recombines TRBV5-1 with TRBJ2-5, with a tentative D call TRBD2 (6 bases). This CDR3 is 15 amino acids long. The V and J ends lost 0 bases and 5 bases respectively, with 14 bases between them. The germline V gene encodes CDR1 SGHRS and CDR2 YFSETQ. This CDR3 reads CASSLELARRETQYF. CDR3 nucleotides: TGCGCCAGCAGCTTGGAGCTAGCGCGCAGGGAGACCCAGTACTTC.

The sample holds many counts of this clonotype. The chain recombines TRBV20-1 with TRBJ2-2, with D tentatively TRBD1 (6 bases). CDR3 length equals 13 residues. V was clipped by 6 bases and J by 2 bases, with 10 bases between them. Germline CDR1 is DFQATT and CDR2 is SNEGSKA (reference sequence). CDR3 sequence (DNA): TGCAGTGCAGAGGACAGAAACACCGGGGAGCTGTTTTTT. Residues: CSAEDRNTGELFF.

This clonotype was seen many times. V gene TRBV27 combines with J gene TRBJ2-2; D might be TRBD1 or TRBD2, each matching 5 bases. V lost 3 bases, J lost 1 base, and 9 bases lay in between. Germline assignment: CDR1 MNHEY and CDR2 SMNVEV (reference sequence). CDR3 size: 15 residues. CDR3 sequence reads: CASSFGTGNTGELFF. CDR3 in DNA: TGTGCCAGCAGTTTTGGGACGGGGAACACCGGGGAGCTGTTTTTT.

This clonotype was seen repeatedly, ten times or more. The genes are TRBV5-6 and TRBJ2-7; TRBD1 aligns across 9 bases. Germline V gene data show CDR1 as SGHDT and CDR2 as YYEEEE. V lost 0 bases to trimming and J lost 2 bases; unmatched junction nucleotides: 12. The CDR3 runs 18 residues. In DNA form, the CDR3 reads TGTGCCAGCAGCTTGGAAGGACAGGGGAACATCCCTCCCTACGAGCAGTACTTC. This translates into CASSLEGQGNIPPYEQYF.

This clonotype was counted many times. The rearrangement joins TRBV9 to TRBJ2-1; 9 bases are shared with TRBD1. V lost 2 bases, J lost 9 bases, and 6 bases stayed unmatched. This CDR3 comprises 14 residues. CDR1 is SGDLS, CDR2 YYNGEE, per germline. The CDR3 DNA sequence: TGTGCCAGCAGCGTTACCACAGGGGGCCTTGAGCAGTTCTTC. Translation: CASSVTTGGLEQFF.

This clonotype was recorded a few times. The chain couples TRBV4-3 to TRBJ2-7; D uncertain. Looked up from germline, CDR1 is LGHNA and CDR2 is YSLEER. V was clipped by 1 base and J by 5 bases, with 12 bases between them. This CDR3 contains 14 residues. This CDR3 reads CASSQGAPLDEQYF. The CDR3, as DNA: TGCGCCAGCAGCCAAGGGGCCCCATTGGACGAGCAGTACTTC.